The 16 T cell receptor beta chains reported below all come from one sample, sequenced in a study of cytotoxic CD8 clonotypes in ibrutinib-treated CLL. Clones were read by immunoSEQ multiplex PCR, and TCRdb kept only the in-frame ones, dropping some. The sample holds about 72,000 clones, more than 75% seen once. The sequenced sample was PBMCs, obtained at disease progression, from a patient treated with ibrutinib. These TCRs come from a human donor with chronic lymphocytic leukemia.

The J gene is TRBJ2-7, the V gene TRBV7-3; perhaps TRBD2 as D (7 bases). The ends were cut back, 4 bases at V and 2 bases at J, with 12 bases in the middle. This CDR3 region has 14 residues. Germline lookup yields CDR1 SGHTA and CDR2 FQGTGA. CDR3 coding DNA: TGTGCCAGCAGCTCGCAAGGGGGGGCCTACGAGCAGTACTTC. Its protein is CASSSQGGAYEQYF.

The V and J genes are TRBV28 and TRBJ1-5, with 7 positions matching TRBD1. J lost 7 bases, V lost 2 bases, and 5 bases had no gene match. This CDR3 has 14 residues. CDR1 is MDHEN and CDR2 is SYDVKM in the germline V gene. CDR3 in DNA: TGTGCCAGCAGTTTACCTACAGGGGTCCAGCCCCAGCATTTT. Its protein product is CASSLPTGVQPQHF.

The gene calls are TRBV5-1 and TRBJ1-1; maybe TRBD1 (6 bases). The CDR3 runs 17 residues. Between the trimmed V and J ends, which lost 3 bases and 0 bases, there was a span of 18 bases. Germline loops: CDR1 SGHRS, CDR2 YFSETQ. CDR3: CASSWGLGVGMNTEAFF. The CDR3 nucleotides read TGCGCCAGCAGCTGGGGGCTCGGGGTCGGCATGAACACTGAAGCTTTCTTT.

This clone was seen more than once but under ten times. CDR3 coding DNA: TGTGCCAGCAGCCCCTCCGGACTAGCGGGTTGGGTAACGAACACCGGGGAGCTGTTTTTT. This sequence encodes CASSPSGLAGWVTNTGELFF. The chain has TRBV2 and TRBJ2-2; 11 bases fit TRBD2. Germline CDR1 is SNHLY and CDR2 is FYNNEI. The CDR3 is 20 residues long. Unmatched junction bases numbered 15, after V lost 6 bases and J lost 0 bases.

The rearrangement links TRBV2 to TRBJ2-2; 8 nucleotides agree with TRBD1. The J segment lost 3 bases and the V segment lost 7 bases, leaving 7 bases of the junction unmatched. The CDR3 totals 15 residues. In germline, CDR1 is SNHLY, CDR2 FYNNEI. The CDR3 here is CASTVDRADTGELFF. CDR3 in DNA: TGTGCCAGCACCGTGGACAGGGCGGACACCGGGGAGCTGTTTTTT.

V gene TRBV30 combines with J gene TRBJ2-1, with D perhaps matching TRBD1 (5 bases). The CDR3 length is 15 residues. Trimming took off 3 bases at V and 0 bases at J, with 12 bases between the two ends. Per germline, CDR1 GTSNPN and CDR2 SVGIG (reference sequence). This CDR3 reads CAWRAGSGSYNEQFF. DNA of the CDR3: TGTGCCTGGAGGGCAGGGTCGGGCTCCTACAATGAGCAGTTCTTC.

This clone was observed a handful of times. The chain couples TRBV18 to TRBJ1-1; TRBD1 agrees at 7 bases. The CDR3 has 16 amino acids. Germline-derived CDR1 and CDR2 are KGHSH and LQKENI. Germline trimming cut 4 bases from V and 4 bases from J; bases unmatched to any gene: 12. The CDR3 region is CASSQSTGVGITEAFF. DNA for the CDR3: TGTGCCAGCTCACAATCCACAGGGGTCGGGATCACTGAAGCTTTCTTT. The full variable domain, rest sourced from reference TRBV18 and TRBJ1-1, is NAGVMQNPRHLVRRRGQEARLRCSPMKGHSHVYWYRQLPEEGLKFMVYLQKENIIDESGMPKERFSAEFPKEGPSILRIQQVVRGDSAAYFCASSQSTGVGITEAFFGQGTRLTVV.

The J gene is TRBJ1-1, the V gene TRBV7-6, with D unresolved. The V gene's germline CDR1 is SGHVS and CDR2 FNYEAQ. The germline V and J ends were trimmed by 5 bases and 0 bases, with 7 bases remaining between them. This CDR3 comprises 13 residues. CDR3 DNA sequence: TGTGCCAGCAGCCAGGACTTGAACACTGAAGCTTTCTTT. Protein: CASSQDLNTEAFF.

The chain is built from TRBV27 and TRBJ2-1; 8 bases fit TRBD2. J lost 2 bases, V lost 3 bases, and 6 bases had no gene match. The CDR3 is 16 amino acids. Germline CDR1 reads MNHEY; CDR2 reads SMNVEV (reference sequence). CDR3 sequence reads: CASSLQRESAYNEQFF. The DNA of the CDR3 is TGTGCCAGCAGTTTGCAGCGGGAGTCCGCCTACAATGAGCAGTTCTTC.

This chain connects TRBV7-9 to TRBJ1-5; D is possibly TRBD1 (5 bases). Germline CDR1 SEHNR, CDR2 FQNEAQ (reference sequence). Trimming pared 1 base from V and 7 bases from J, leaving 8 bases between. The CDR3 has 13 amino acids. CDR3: CASSLDGGQPQHF. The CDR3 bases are TGTGCCAGCAGCTTAGACGGGGGACAGCCCCAGCATTTT. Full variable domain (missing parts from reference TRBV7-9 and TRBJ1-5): DTGVSQNPRHKITKRGQNVTFRCDPISEHNRLYWYRQTLGQGPEFLTYFQNEAQLEKSRLLSDRFSAERPKGSFSTLEIQRTEQGDSAMYLCASSLDGGQPQHFGDGTRLSIL.

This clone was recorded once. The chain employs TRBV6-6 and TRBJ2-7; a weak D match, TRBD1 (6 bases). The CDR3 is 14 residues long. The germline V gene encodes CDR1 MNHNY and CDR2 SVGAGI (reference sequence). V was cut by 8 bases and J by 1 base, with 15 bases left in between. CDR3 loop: CASRRSGASYEQYF. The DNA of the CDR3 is TGTGCCAGCCGTCGGTCAGGGGCGTCCTACGAGCAGTACTTC.

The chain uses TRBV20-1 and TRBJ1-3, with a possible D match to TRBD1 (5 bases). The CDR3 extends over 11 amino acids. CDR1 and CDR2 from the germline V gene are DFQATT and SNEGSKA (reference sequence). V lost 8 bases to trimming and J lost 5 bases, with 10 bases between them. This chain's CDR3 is CSTGLRNTIYF. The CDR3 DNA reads TGCAGTACGGGACTCCGAAACACCATATATTTT.

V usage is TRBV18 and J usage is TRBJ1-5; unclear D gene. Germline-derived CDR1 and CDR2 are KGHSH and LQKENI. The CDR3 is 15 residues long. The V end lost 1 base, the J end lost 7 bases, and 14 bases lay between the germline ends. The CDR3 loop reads CASSPLSTGDQPQHF. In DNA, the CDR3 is TGTGCCAGCTCACCACTCTCGACGGGCGACCAGCCCCAGCATTTT.

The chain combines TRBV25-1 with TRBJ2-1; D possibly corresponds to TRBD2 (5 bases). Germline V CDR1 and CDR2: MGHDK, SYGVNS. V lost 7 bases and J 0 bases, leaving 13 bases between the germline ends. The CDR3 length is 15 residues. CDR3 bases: TGTGCCAGCAACGGCGGGTCCAGCTCCTACAATGAGCAGTTCTTC. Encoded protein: CASNGGSSSYNEQFF.

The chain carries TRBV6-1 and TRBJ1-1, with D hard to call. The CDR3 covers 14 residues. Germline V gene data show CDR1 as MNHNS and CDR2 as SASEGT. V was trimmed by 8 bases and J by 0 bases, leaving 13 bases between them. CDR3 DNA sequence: TGTGCCAGCTTCCGAAAGCTGTTGAACACTGAAGCTTTCTTT. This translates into CASFRKLLNTEAFF.

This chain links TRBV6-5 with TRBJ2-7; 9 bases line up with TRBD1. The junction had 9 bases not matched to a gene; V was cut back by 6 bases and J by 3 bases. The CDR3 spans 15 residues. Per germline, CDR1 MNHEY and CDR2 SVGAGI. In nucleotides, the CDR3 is TGTGCCAGCAGAGCAACAGGGGGCGCGATCTACGAGCAGTACTTC. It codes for CASRATGGAIYEQYF.